This TCR beta chain stems from a study of blood T cell repertoires in COVID-19. Study-level background: COVID-19 samples from acute and convalescent phases originated in the United States, Italy and Spain. T cells, B-cell-depleted T cells, or PBMCs provided the cDNA or gDNA that served as material.

CDR3 size: 13 residues. From germline, CDR1 is MNHEY and CDR2 SVGAGI. Trimming left V 2 bases short and J 8 bases short, with 12 bases between. As handled by the study authors: Reference gene primers were amplified, and this amplification served to estimate nucleated cell counts. Libraries were prepared by immunoSEQ multiplex PCR; TCRdb keeps only in-frame clonotypes and omits some of them. Clonal size and the V and J genes are those of that table, whereas D and trimming came from the DNA. The sample has about 120,000 clones; approximately 87% are singletons. This clone occurred a few times. The clonotype originates from a young man with acute or convalescent COVID-19. The chain combines TRBV6-5 with TRBJ1-1, with D possibly being TRBD1 (6 bases). The specimen was peripheral blood. In DNA form, the CDR3 reads TGTGCCAGCAGTTACGCAGGGGCGCTAGAAGCTTTCTTT. Translating gives CASSYAGALEAFF.